Presented here are 5 T cell receptor beta chains from one specimen sequenced in a study of T cells in women clearing cervical HPV infection (dated by TCRdb to 2017 to 2018). Libraries were made using the immunoSEQ multiplex PCR assay. In TCRdb, the immuneACCESS table is reduced to in-frame sequences with V and J assigned. These tables do not hold every clone; where another copy was compared, an unresolved V gene accounts for under half, and the others remain unexplained. The sample table gives tens of thousands of clones. The top ten clones comprise roughly 3% of the sample. The sequencing input was blood buffy coat. These TCRs come from a woman between 18 and 70 years old with a cervical HPV16 infection that either progressed to CIN3+ or cleared (not recorded which).

About this clone: Read data end 3 residues before the CDR3 end; the end is taken from the germline J gene. J is TRBJ1-2 and V is TRBV19; 7 bases agree with TRBD1. Germline CDR1 is LNHDA and CDR2 is SQIVND (reference sequence). The CDR3 sequence is 14 residues long. CDR3 sequence: CASSTNYRGGGYTF. Partial CDR3 DNA: TGTGCCAGTAGTACAAACTACAGGGGAGGCGGC.

CDR3 DNA, as far as it was read: TGTGCCTGGTTTGGGGCCAACGTG. Translated: CAWFGANV. The whole CDR3 sequence reads CAWFGANVLFF. The chain uses TRBV30 and TRBJ2-2, with D perhaps matching TRBD1 (5 bases). With the read ending 3 residues before the CDR3 end, the germline J gene is used to fill in that end. Per the germline V gene, CDR1 is GTSNPN and CDR2 is SVGIG (reference sequence). This CDR3 contains 11 residues.

With respect to this clone: From the germline J gene comes the end of the CDR3, since the read stops 3 residues before it. The chain links TRBV7-9 to TRBJ1-2, with 10 positions matching TRBD1. Germline V CDR1 and CDR2: SEHNR, FQNEAQ (reference sequence). The CDR3 extends over 13 amino acids. The CDR3 reads CASSGTGAGGYTF. The CDR3 bases that were read are TGTGCCAGCAGCGGGACAGGGGCAGGAGGC. Using reference TRBV7-9 and TRBJ1-2 for the parts outside the CDR3, the full variable domain is DTGVSQNPRHKITKRGQNVTFRCDPISEHNRLYWYRQTLGQGPEFLTYFQNEAQLEKSRLLSDRFSAERPKGSFSTLEIQRTEQGDSAMYLCASSGTGAGGYTFGSGTRLTVV.

Details on this clone: From the germline J gene comes the end of the CDR3, since the read stops 3 residues before it. This sequence joins TRBV7-2 and TRBJ2-5; D perhaps matches TRBD1 (5 bases). The CDR3 has 13 residues. With 5 bases removed from V and 2 bases from J, the gap between germline ends came to 9 bases. Germline values: CDR1 SGHTA, CDR2 FQGNSA. Here the CDR3 reads CASSGAGQETQYF. The DNA read from the CDR3 is TGTGCCAGCAGCGGGGCTGGGCAAGAGACC. Supplemented by reference TRBV7-2 and TRBJ2-5, the full variable domain reads GAGVSQSPSNKVTEKGKDVELRCDPISGHTALYWYRQSLGQGLEFLIYFQGNSAPDKSGLPSDRFSAERTGGSVSTLTIQRTQQEDSAVYLCASSGAGQETQYFGPGTRLLVL.

About this clone: The CDR3 is cut off 3 residues early in the read; its end comes from the germline J gene. The rearrangement uses TRBV18 and TRBJ2-3; 11 positions match TRBD2. The germline gives CDR1 KGHSH, CDR2 LQKENI. CDR3 length: 14 residues. Partial CDR3 DNA: TGTGCCAGCTCATCGACTAGCGGGGAAGAGACG. Protein product: CASSSTSGEET. The whole CDR3 sequence is CASSSTSGEETQYF.